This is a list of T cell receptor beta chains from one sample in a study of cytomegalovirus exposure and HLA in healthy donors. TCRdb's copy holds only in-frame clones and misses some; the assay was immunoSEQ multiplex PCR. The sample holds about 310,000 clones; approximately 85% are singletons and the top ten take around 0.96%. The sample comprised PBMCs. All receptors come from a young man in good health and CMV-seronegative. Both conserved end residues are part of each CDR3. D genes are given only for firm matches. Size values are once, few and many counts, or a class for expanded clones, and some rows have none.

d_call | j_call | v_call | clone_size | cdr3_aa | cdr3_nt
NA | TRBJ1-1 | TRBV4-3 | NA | CASSQVNRRNTEAFF | TGCGCCAGCAGCCAAGTAAACAGGAGGAACACTGAAGCTTTCTTT
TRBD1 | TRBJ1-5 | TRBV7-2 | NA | CASSPPGTGLNQPQHF | TGTGCCAGCAGCCCTCCCGGGACAGGACTAAATCAGCCCCAGCATTTT
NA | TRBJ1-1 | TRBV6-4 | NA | CASSERGSAGTEAFF | TGTGCCAGCAGTGAGCGGGGATCAGCAGGGACTGAAGCTTTCTTT
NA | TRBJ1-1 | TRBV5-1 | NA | CASSQGPEAFF | TGCGCCAGCAGCCAGGGCCCGGAAGCTTTCTTT
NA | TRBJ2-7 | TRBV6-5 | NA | CASSFASSYEQYF | TGTGCCAGCAGTTTTGCGAGCTCCTACGAGCAGTACTTC
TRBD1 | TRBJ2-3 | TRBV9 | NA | CASSVTGNTDTQYF | TGTGCCAGCAGCGTGACAGGGAACACAGATACGCAGTATTTT
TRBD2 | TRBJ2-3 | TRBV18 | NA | CASSQQPSSGGAGDTQYF | TGTGCCAGCTCCCAACAGCCCTCTAGCGGGGGGGCCGGAGATACGCAGTATTTT
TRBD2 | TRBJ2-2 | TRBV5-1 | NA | CASSSDSGVNTGELFF | TGCGCCAGCAGCTCAGATAGCGGGGTAAACACCGGGGAGCTGTTTTTT
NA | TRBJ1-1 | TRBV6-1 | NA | CASSEGEGLGTEAFF | TGTGCCAGCAGTGAAGGTGAGGGTCTGGGCACTGAAGCTTTCTTT
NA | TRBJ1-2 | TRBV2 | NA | CASAGNNYGYTF | TGTGCCAGCGCGGGAAATAACTATGGCTACACCTTC
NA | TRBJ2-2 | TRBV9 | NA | CASSVVLGGTGELFF | TGTGCCAGCAGCGTAGTCCTAGGAGGCACCGGGGAGCTGTTTTTT
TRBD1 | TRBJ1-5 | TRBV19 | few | CASSIWTGTQPQHF | TGTGCCAGTAGTATCTGGACAGGGACACAGCCCCAGCATTTT
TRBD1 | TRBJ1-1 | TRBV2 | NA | CASQGAVAFF | TGTGCCAGCCAGGGGGCGGTGGCTTTCTTT
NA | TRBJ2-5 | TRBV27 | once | CASSLSSGSQETQYF | TGTGCCAGCAGTTTATCTTCCGGGTCTCAAGAGACCCAGTACTTC
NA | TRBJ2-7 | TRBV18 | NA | CASSQSGAYEQYF | TGTGCCAGCTCACAGTCAGGGGCGTACGAGCAGTACTTC
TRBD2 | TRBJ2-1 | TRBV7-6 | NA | CASGTSLYNEQFF | TGTGCCAGCGGGACTAGCCTCTACAATGAGCAGTTCTTC
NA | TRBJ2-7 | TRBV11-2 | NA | CASSFQQVTSYEQYF | TGTGCCAGCAGCTTCCAACAGGTGACCTCCTACGAGCAGTACTTC
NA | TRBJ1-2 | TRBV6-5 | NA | CASSYGGFYGYTF | TGTGCCAGCAGTTACGGAGGGTTCTATGGCTACACCTTC
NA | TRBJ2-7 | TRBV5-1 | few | CASSNPGNPFEQYF | TGCGCCAGCAGCAATCCCGGGAACCCCTTCGAGCAGTACTTC
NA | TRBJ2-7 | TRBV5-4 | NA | CASSLAQGIPYF | TGTGCCAGCAGCTTGGCTCAGGGGATCCCGTACTTC
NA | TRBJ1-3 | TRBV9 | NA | CASSSTGSFSGNTIYF | TGTGCCAGCAGCTCAACCGGGAGCTTCTCTGGAAACACCATATATTTT
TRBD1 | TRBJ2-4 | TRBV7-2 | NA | CASSSDRGRDIQYF | TGTGCCAGCAGCTCCGACAGGGGGAGGGACATTCAGTACTTC